This T cell receptor (beta chain) was sequenced for a study of cytomegalovirus exposure and HLA in healthy donors. CDR1 is MDHEN and CDR2 is SYDVKM in the germline V gene. This CDR3 contains 13 residues. Between the trimmed V and J ends, which lost 7 bases and 8 bases, there was a span of 17 bases. Though probably carrying unrecorded immune exposures, donors were nominally healthy at sampling. PCR employed 60 Vbeta and 13 Jbeta primers. TCRdb's table, derived via immunoSEQ multiplex PCR, lists solely in-frame clones and lacks some. The sample carries tens of thousands of clones, around 64% recorded once. This clone appeared once. Antigen unknown. Study observations and caveats: TCR beta chain V- and J-gene trimming was linked, in a later analysis, to a missense variant in DCLRE1C.

The chain joins TRBV28 to TRBJ1-1, with D unclear. This clonotype originated in a man younger than 45 in good health and CMV-seronegative. What was sequenced was PBMCs. The CDR3, as DNA: TGTGCCAGCACGCGAGGGTGGCCCGACGAAGCTTTCTTT. It translates to CASTRGWPDEAFF.